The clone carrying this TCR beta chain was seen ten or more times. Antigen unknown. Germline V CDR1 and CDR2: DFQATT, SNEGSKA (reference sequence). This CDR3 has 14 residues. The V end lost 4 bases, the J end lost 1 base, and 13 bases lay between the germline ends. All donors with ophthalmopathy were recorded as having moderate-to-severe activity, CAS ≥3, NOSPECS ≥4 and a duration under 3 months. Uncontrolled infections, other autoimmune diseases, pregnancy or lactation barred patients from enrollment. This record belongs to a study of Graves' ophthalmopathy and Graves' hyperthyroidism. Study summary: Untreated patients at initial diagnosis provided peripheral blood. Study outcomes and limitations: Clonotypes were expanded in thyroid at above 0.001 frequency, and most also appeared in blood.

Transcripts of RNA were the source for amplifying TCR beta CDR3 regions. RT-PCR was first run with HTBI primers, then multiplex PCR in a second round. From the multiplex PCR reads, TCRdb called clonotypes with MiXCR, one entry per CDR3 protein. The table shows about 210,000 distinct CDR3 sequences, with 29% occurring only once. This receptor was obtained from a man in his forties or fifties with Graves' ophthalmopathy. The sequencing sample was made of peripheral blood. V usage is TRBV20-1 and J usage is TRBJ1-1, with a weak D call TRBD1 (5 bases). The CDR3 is CSAIFGGGNTEAFF. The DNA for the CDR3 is TGCAGTGCTATATTCGGGGGGGGGAACACTGAAGCTTTCTTT.